A selection of T cell receptor beta chains follows, all from one sample in a study of T-cell memory formation after mild COVID-19. TCRdb re-analysed the 5' RACE reads in MiXCR, keeping a single row per CDR3 protein. Altogether 150,000 or so distinct CDR3 sequences are present, approximately 26% being singletons, with the ten largest covering roughly a quarter. Sequenced input: PBMCs or a T cell subset sorted from them (not recorded which). The receptors derive from an adult woman who had mild COVID-19 (a few samples of this study predate the infection). Cell type and time point are not known. Both conserved end residues are part of each CDR3. D genes are given only for firm matches. Size values are once, few and many counts, or a class for expanded clones, and some rows have none.

V	size	J	D	DNA	CDR3
TRBV4-3	few	TRBJ1-1	NA	TGCGCCAGCAGCAGGGTGAGTGGGACTGAAGCTTTCTTT	CASSRVSGTEAFF
TRBV4-3	few	TRBJ1-4	NA	TGCGCCAGCAGCCAAGATCTACGAATTTGGGAAAAACTGTTTTTT	CASSQDLRIWEKLFF
TRBV5-5	NA	TRBJ1-4	NA	TGTGCCAGCAGCTCAGACTGGGGCTTCGGCGAAAAACTGTTTTTT	CASSSDWGFGEKLFF
TRBV2	NA	TRBJ1-2	NA	TGTGCCAGCAGCCTAGGAGATTCGGATGGCTACACCTTC	CASSLGDSDGYTF
TRBV4-1	few	TRBJ2-7	NA	TGCGCCAGCAGCCAAGTTGGCGGCCGGGCAGGCGAGCAGTACTTC	CASSQVGGRAGEQYF
TRBV30	NA	TRBJ2-3	NA	TGTGCCTGGAGTCAGAGCGGTAGCACAGATACGCAGTATTTT	CAWSQSGSTDTQYF
TRBV2	once	TRBJ2-3	NA	TGTGCCAGCAACGCGGAGAGCACAGTTACGCAGTATTTT	CASNAESTVTQYF
TRBV24-1	NA	TRBJ2-5	NA	TGTGCCACCAGTGATTGGGGGTCGGGTCGCGAGACCCAGTACTTC	CATSDWGSGRETQYF
TRBV5-1	few	TRBJ1-6	NA	TGCGCCAGCGGACCCGGCAGTTTTTCACCCCTCCACTTT	CASGPGSFSPLHF
TRBV14	NA	TRBJ1-2	TRBD1	TGTGCCAGCAGCCAGGTTCTTGTGCCAGGGGGCGTCGACTATGGCTACACCTTC	CASSQVLVPGGVDYGYTF
TRBV10-3	few	TRBJ1-4	NA	TGTGCCATCAGTTCCCCGTCGCGAGATGAAAAACTGTTTTTT	CAISSPSRDEKLFF
TRBV7-9	NA	TRBJ2-3	NA	TGTGCCAGCAGCTTTCAGGCGAGCACAGATACGCAGTATTTT	CASSFQASTDTQYF
TRBV7-6	few	TRBJ1-1	NA	TGTGCCAGCAGCTTTCAACCCCCTGCGACTGAAGCTTTCTTT	CASSFQPPATEAFF
TRBV5-1	few	TRBJ2-3	NA	TGCGCCAGCAGCTTGACTAGCTCATGGGCGGATACGCAGTATTTT	CASSLTSSWADTQYF
TRBV9	NA	TRBJ1-2	NA	TGTGCCAGCAACCCCGGGGGTAACTATGGCTACACCTTC	CASNPGGNYGYTF
TRBV9	NA	TRBJ2-5	TRBD2	TGTGCCAGCAGCGTAGCAGTAGCGGGGGGGAGTTACCAAGAGACCCAGTACTTC	CASSVAVAGGSYQETQYF
TRBV5-1	NA	TRBJ2-7	NA	TGCGCCAGCTCTCTCTACGCATCCTACGAGCAGTACTTC	CASSLYASYEQYF
TRBV29-1	NA	TRBJ2-7	NA	TGCAGCGTTGAACCCATCACCGGGACGTTCTACGAGCAGTACTTC	CSVEPITGTFYEQYF
TRBV5-6	few	TRBJ1-1	NA	TGTGCCAGCAGCCCACAGGCGAACACTGAAGCTTTCTTT	CASSPQANTEAFF
TRBV6-5	NA	TRBJ1-1	NA	TGTGCCAGCAGTTCAGGGGTTGGCACTGAAGCTTTCTTT	CASSSGVGTEAFF
TRBV6-6	NA	TRBJ2-7	NA	TGTGCCAGCAGTTACTCGATGGATGGGCCCTACGAGCAGTACTTC	CASSYSMDGPYEQYF
TRBV27	few	TRBJ2-3	NA	TGTGCCAGCAGTTTAGGGCAGGTTAGCACAGATACGCAGTATTTT	CASSLGQVSTDTQYF
TRBV5-1	NA	TRBJ1-2	TRBD1	TGCGCCAGCAGCCTGGGACAGGCTTTTGGCTACACCTTC	CASSLGQAFGYTF
TRBV6-5	NA	TRBJ1-1	NA	TGTGCCAGCAGTTACGGGCAGACGAACACTGAAGCTTTCTTT	CASSYGQTNTEAFF
TRBV5-6	NA	TRBJ2-7	NA	TGTGCCAGCAGCCCTCGGACGGTCGAGCAGTACTTC	CASSPRTVEQYF
TRBV5-1	NA	TRBJ2-7	NA	TGCGCCAGCAGCTCGACGCAGGTTTACGAGCAGTACTTC	CASSSTQVYEQYF
TRBV24-1	NA	TRBJ2-1	NA	TGTGCCACCGCGGAAACAGGGACCCCCAATGAGCAGTTCTTC	CATAETGTPNEQFF
TRBV9	few	TRBJ1-2	NA	TGTGCCAGCAGCGTAGATTTAACAGCTAACTATGGCTACACCTTC	CASSVDLTANYGYTF
TRBV29-1	once	TRBJ2-1	NA	TGCAGCGTTGACGGGCTAGCGCTGTCCTACAATGAGCAGTTCTTC	CSVDGLALSYNEQFF
TRBV7-9	few	TRBJ2-3	TRBD2	TGTGCCAGCAGCCCCGGGGGGGCAAGCACAGATACGCAGTATTTT	CASSPGGASTDTQYF
TRBV9	NA	TRBJ2-7	NA	TGTGCCAGCAGCGCGGGACAAGGCCCCGACGAGCAGTACTTC	CASSAGQGPDEQYF
TRBV9	NA	TRBJ2-1	TRBD1	TGTGCCAGCAACTCCGGGGACAGTGAGCAGTTCTTC	CASNSGDSEQFF
TRBV7-7	NA	TRBJ2-1	NA	TGTGCTAGCAGCCCACGGACGATGATCGTTGGTGACAATGAGCAGTTCTTC	CASSPRTMIVGDNEQFF
TRBV4-3	few	TRBJ2-1	NA	TGCGCCAGCAGCCCCTTCCGGGACGTACAGGACAATGAGCAGTTCTTC	CASSPFRDVQDNEQFF